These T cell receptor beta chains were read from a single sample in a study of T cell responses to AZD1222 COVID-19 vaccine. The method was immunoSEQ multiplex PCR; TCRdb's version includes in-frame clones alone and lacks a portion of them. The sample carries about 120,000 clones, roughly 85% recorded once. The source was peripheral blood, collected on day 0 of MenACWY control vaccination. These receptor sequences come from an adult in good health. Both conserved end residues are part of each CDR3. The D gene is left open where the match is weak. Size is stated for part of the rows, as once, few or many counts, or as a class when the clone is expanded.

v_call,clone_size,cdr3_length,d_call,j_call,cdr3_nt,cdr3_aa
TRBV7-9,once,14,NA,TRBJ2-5,TGTGCCAGCAGCAAAATTAAAAGAGGGGAGACCCAGTACTTC,CASSKIKRGETQYF
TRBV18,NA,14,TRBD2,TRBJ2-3,TGTGCCAGCTCACCGCGGGAGAGCACAGATACGCAGTATTTT,CASSPRESTDTQYF
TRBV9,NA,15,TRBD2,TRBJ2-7,TGTGCCAGCAGCGTATCGGGGGGTTGGACCTACGAGCAGTACTTC,CASSVSGGWTYEQYF
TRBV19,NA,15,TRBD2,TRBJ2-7,TGTGCCAGTAGCAAAACTAGCGGGAGGGCCTTCGAACAGTACTTC,CASSKTSGRAFEQYF
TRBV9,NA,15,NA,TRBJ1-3,TGTGCCAGCAGCGTAGGGGACCCTTCTGGAAACACCATATATTTT,CASSVGDPSGNTIYF
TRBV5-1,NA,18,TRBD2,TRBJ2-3,TGCGCCAGCAGCTCGGGACTAGCGGGAGGTGGCGGCACAGATACGCAGTATTTT,CASSSGLAGGGGTDTQYF
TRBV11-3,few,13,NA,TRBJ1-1,TGTGCCAGCAGCTTCGGGACATTCGCTGAAGCTTTCTTT,CASSFGTFAEAFF
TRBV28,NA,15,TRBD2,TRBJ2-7,TGTGCCAGCAGCCCCCTGGAAGCGGGAGCAAGTGAGCAGTACTTC,CASSPLEAGASEQYF
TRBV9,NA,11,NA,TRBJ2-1,TGTGCCAGCAGCATGTACAATGAGCAGTTCTTC,CASSMYNEQFF
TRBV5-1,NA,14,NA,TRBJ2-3,TGCGCCAGCAGATTCGGGGGTGGCACAGATACGCAGTATTTT,CASRFGGGTDTQYF
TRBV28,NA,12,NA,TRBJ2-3,TGTGCCAGCAGCAAGACGGGAGATACGCAGTATTTT,CASSKTGDTQYF
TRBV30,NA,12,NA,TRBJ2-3,TGTGCCTGGAGTGGGACGAGCGACGCGCAGTATTTT,CAWSGTSDAQYF
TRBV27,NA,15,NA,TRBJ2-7,TGTGCCAGCAGACTGAACAGGGCTGGGTGGTACGAGCAGTACTTC,CASRLNRAGWYEQYF
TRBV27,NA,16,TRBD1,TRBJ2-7,TGTGCCAGCAGTTCCCGACGGGACAGGGGTTCCTACGAGCAGTACTTC,CASSSRRDRGSYEQYF
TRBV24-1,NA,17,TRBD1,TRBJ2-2,TGTGCCACCAGTGTTCCCCTTGGGACAGGGAACACCGGGGAGCTGTTTTTT,CATSVPLGTGNTGELFF
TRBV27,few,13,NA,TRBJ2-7,TGTGCCAGCAGCCCGCGACAGGCCCACGAGCAGTACTTC,CASSPRQAHEQYF
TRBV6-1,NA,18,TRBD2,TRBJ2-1,TGTGCCAGCAGTGAATTTGCGTTCGGGACTAGCGAAACAAATGAGCAGTTCTTC,CASSEFAFGTSETNEQFF
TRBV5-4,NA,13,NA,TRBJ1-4,TGTGCCAGCAGCTTGGGCCGAAGGGAAAAACTGTTTTTT,CASSLGRREKLFF
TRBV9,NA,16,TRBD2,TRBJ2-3,TGTGCCAGCAGCAAGGGACTAGCGGATTCCACAGATACGCAGTATTTT,CASSKGLADSTDTQYF
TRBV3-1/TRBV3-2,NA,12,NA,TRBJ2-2,TGTGCCAGCAGCCAGAACACCGGGGAGCTGTTTTTT,CASSQNTGELFF
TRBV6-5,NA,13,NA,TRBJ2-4,TGTGCCAGCATCCATAGCGGTGAAAACATTCAGTACTTC,CASIHSGENIQYF
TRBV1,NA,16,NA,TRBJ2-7,TGCACCAGCAGCCAAGATTCGGGACTAGTGTTCCACGAGCAGTACTTC,CTSSQDSGLVFHEQYF
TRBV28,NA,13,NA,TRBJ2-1,TGTGCCAGCAGCCACTCTAGAAACAATGAGCAGTTCTTC,CASSHSRNNEQFF
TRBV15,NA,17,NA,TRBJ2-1,TGTGCCACCAGCAGAGATCGGAGGGGAGGTGGTTACAATGAGCAGTTCTTC,CATSRDRRGGGYNEQFF
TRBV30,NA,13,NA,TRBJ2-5,TGTGCCTGGAGTGTAAATCGTCTAGAGACCCAGTACTTC,CAWSVNRLETQYF
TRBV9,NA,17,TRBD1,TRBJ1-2,TGTGCCAGCAGCCCCCAGGGATTTGGGACAGGGGTTTATGGCTACACCTTC,CASSPQGFGTGVYGYTF
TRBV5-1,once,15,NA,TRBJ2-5,TGCGCCAGCAGCTTGTCTGCGGCCCGGATAGAGACCCAGTACTTC,CASSLSAARIETQYF
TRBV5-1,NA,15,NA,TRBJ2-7,TGCGCCAGCAGCCCAACGGCAGGTCAGGACTACGAGCAGTACTTC,CASSPTAGQDYEQYF
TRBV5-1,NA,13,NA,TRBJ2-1,TGCGCCAGCAGCTCTTTCAGCTACAATGAGCAGTTCTTC,CASSSFSYNEQFF
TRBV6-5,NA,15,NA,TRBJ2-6,TGTGCCAGCAGGCACCCAGGGCCTGGGGCCAACGTCCTGACTTTC,CASRHPGPGANVLTF
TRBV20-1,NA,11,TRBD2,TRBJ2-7,TGCAGTGCTGGGCTAGCGGGCGAGCAGTACTTC,CSAGLAGEQYF
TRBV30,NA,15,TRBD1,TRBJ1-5,TGTGCCTGGAGTGACGGGGGGACAGGGGGTTTGGCCCAGCATTTT,CAWSDGGTGGLAQHF
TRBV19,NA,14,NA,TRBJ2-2,TGTGCCAGTGGCTCGGGACACTACACCGGGGAGCTGTTTTTT,CASGSGHYTGELFF
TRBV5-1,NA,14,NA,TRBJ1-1,TGCGCCAGCAGCTCCGGGACGGGGAACACTGAAGCTTTCTTT,CASSSGTGNTEAFF
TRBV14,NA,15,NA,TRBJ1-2,TGTGCCAGCAGCCAAGATCTAGAGGCATGGAGTGGCTACACCTTC,CASSQDLEAWSGYTF
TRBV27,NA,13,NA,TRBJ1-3,TGTGCCAGCAGTTCCCCCCCCGGAAACACCATATATTTT,CASSSPPGNTIYF
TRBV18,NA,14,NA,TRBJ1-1,TGTGCCAGCTCACCACAGGGCAGGAGCACTGAAGCTTTCTTT,CASSPQGRSTEAFF
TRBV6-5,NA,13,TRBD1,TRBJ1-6,TGTGCCAGCCAAAGACAGGGTTATTCACCCCTCCACTTT,CASQRQGYSPLHF
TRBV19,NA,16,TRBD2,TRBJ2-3,TGTGCCAGTAGTAGGGGACTAGCGGGGAACACAGATACGCAGTATTTT,CASSRGLAGNTDTQYF
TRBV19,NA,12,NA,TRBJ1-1,TGTGCCAGTAGTTCACTGGACACTGAAGCTTTCTTT,CASSSLDTEAFF
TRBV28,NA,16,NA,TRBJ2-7,TGTGCCAGCAGTCCCTCTCTCGGAGCGGCCCCCTACGAGCAGTACTTC,CASSPSLGAAPYEQYF
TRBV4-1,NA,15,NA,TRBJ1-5,TGCGCCAGCAGCCAAGATGGGCAGGGCAATCAGCCCCAGCATTTT,CASSQDGQGNQPQHF
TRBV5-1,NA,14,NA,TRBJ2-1,TGCGCCTCCCGGGTCGGTAGCTCCTACAATGAGCAGTTCTTC,CASRVGSSYNEQFF
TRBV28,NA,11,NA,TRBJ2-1,TGTGCCAGCAGTAGCTACAATGAGCAGTTCTTC,CASSSYNEQFF
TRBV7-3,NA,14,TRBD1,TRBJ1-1,TGTGCCAGCAGCTTAACGAGGGACAGAACTGAAGCTTTCTTT,CASSLTRDRTEAFF
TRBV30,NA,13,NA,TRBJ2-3,TGTGCCTGGAGTTCCAGCGGGGACACTCTGCAGTATTTT,CAWSSSGDTLQYF
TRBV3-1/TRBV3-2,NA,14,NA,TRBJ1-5,TGTGCCAGCAGCCCTAGTGGGGGGCATCAGCCCCAGCATTTT,CASSPSGGHQPQHF
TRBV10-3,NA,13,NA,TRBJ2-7,TGTGCCATCAGTGAGCCTAGGGGAGACGAGCAGTACTTC,CAISEPRGDEQYF
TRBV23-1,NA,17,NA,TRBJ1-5,TGCGCCAGCAGTCATTCGGGACCCCAAGGGAGCAATCAGCCCCAGCATTTT,CASSHSGPQGSNQPQHF
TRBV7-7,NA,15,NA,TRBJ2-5,TGTGCCAGCAGCCATATCGGACGGCCCCAAGAGACCCAGTACTTC,CASSHIGRPQETQYF
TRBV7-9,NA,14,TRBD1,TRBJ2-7,TGTGCCAGCAGCTTAGCGGGACAGACTTACGAGCAGTACTTC,CASSLAGQTYEQYF
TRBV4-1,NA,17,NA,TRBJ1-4,TGCGCCAGCAGCCGACGGGAAGGCAGTCGAATAAGTGAAAAACTGTTTTTT,CASSRREGSRISEKLFF
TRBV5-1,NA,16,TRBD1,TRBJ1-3,TGCGCCAGCAGCTTGGACCGGGACAGGGTAGGAAACACCATATATTTT,CASSLDRDRVGNTIYF
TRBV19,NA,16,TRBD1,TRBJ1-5,TGTGCCAGTAGTCCGCGGACAGGGGGCAGCAATCAGCCCCAGCATTTT,CASSPRTGGSNQPQHF
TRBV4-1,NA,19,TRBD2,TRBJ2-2,TGCGCCAGCAGCCACCGCACCGGACTAGCGGGAAGGGGCACCGGGGAGCTGTTTTTT,CASSHRTGLAGRGTGELFF
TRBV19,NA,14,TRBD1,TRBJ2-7,TGTGCCAGTACCTCTGGGGACAGGGTCAACGAGCAGTACTTC,CASTSGDRVNEQYF
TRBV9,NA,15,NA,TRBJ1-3,TGTGCCAGCAGCGTGGGCCATCGCTCTGGAAACACCATATATTTT,CASSVGHRSGNTIYF
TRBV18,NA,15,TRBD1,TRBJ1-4,TGTGCCAGCTCACCAGCCCCAGGGGGAAATGAAAAACTGTTTTTT,CASSPAPGGNEKLFF